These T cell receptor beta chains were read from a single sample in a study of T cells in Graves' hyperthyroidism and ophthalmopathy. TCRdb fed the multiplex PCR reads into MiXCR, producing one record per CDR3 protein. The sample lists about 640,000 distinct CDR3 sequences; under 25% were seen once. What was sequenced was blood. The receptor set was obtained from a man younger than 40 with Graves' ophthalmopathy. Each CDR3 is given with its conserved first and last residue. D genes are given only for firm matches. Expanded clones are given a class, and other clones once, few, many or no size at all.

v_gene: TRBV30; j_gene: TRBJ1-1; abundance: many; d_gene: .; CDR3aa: CAWSFYGQAFF; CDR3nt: TGTGCCTGGAGTTTTTACGGTCAAGCTTTCTTT
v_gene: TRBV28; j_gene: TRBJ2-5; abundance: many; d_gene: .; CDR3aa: CASSLRAAQETQYF; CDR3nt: TGTGCCAGCAGTTTACGAGCAGCCCAAGAGACCCAGTACTTC
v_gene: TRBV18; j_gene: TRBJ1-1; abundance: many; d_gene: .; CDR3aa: CASSRDLETEAFF; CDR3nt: TGTGCCAGCTCGCGGGACCTTGAGACTGAAGCTTTCTTT
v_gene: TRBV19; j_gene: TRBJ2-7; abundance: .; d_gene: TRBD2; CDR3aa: CASSSREGPYEQYF; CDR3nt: TGTGCCAGTAGTTCGCGGGAGGGGCCCTACGAGCAGTACTTC
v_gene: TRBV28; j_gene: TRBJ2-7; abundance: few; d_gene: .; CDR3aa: CASSFYSAGNYEQYF; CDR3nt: TGTGCCAGCAGTTTCTACTCGGCCGGGAACTACGAGCAGTACTTC
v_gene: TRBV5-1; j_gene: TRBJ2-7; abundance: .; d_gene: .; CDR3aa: CASSSFPEDEQYF; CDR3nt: TGCGCCAGCAGCTCGTTTCCTGAGGACGAGCAGTACTTC
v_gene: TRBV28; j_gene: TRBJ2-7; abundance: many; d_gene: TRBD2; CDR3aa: CATKWGGGYEQYF; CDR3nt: TGTGCCACCAAGTGGGGGGGAGGATACGAGCAGTACTTC
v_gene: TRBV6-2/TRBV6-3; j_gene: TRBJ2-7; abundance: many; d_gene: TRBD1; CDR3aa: CASRRTGRAYEQYF; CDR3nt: TGTGCCAGCAGACGGACAGGGCGGGCTTACGAGCAGTACTTC
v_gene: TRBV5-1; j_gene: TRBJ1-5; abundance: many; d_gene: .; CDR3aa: CASRQDTDYSNQPQHF; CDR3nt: TGCGCCAGCAGACAGGACACGGACTATAGCAATCAGCCCCAGCATTTT
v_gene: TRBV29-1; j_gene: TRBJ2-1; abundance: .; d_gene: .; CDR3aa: CSTEVGGVEQFF; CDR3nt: TGCAGCACTGAGGTCGGCGGAGTCGAGCAGTTCTTC
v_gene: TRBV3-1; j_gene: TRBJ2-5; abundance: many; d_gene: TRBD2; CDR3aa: CASNSAGGGGGETQYF; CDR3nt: TGTGCCAGCAACTCAGCGGGAGGGGGAGGAGGAGAGACCCAGTACTTC
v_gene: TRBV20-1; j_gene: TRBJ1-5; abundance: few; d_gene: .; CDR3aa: CSARMAGNSNQPQHF; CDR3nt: TGCAGTGCTCGGATGGCAGGGAACAGCAATCAGCCCCAGCATTTT
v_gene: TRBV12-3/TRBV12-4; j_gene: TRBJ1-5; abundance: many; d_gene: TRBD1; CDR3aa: CASSLAGTGGPGSNQPQHF; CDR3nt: TGTGCCAGCAGTTTAGCCGGGACAGGGGGCCCTGGGAGCAATCAGCCCCAGCATTTT
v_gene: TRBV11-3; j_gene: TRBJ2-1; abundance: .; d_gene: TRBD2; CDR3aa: CASSPKTGAGGPYEQFF; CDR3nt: TGTGCCAGCAGCCCTAAAACTGGGGCGGGAGGGCCTTATGAGCAGTTCTTC
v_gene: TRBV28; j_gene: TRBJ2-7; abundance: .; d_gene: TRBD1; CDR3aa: CASSPHRGDIYEQYF; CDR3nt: TGTGCCAGCAGCCCACACAGGGGTGACATCTACGAGCAGTACTTC
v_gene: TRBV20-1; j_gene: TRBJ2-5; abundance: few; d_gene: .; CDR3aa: CSAHTENSQETQYF; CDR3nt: TGCAGTGCACACACAGAGAATAGCCAAGAGACCCAGTACTTC
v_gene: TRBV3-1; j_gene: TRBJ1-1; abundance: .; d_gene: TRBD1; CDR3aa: CASSQAGTGNTEAFF; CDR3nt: TGTGCCAGCAGCCAAGCCGGGACAGGGAACACTGAAGCTTTCTTT
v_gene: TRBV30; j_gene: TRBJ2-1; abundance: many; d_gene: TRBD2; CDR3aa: CAWSRVAGDEQFF; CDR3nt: TGTGCCTGGAGTCGGGTAGCGGGAGATGAGCAGTTCTTC
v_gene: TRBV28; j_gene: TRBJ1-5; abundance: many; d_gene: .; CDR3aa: CASSLQQVHQPQHF; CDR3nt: TGTGCCAGCAGTTTACAACAGGTCCATCAGCCCCAGCATTTT
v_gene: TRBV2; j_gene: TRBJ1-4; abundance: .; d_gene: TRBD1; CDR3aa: CASTVTGGLRELFF; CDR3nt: TGTGCCAGCACTGTCACAGGGGGCCTCAGGGAACTGTTTTTT
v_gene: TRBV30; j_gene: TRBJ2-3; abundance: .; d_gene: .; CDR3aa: CAWSVGSGRGSDTQYF; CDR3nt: TGTGCCTGGAGTGTAGGGTCGGGTCGGGGCTCCGATACGCAGTATTTT
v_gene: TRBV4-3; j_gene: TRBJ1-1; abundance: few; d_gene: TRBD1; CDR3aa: CASSQDPSGGPTEAFF; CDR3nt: TGCGCCAGCAGCCAAGATCCCTCAGGGGGACCCACTGAAGCTTTCTTT
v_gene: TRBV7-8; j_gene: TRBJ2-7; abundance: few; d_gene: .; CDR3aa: CASSLVGLSYEQYF; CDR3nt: TGTGCCAGCAGCTTAGTTGGGCTGTCCTACGAGCAGTACTTC
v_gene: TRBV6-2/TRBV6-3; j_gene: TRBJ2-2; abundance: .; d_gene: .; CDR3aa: CASRVQGTGELFF; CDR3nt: TGTGCCAGCAGGGTCCAGGGAACCGGGGAGCTGTTTTTT
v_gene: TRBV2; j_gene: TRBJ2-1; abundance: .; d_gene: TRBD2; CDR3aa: CASSLAGRERNNEQFF; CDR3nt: TGTGCCAGCAGTCTCGCGGGGCGGGAGCGGAACAATGAGCAGTTCTTC
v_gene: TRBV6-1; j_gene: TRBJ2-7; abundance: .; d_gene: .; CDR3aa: CASSAAAQILSYEQYF; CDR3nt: TGTGCCAGCAGCGCCGCCGCCCAAATCCTCTCCTACGAGCAGTACTTC
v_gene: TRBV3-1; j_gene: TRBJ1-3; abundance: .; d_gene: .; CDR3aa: CASSPYPSGTIYF; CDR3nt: TGTGCCAGCAGCCCCTACCCCTCTGGCACCATATATTTT
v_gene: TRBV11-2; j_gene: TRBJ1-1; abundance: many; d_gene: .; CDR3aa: CASSQERGMNTEAFF; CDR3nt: TGTGCCAGCAGCCAAGAAAGGGGAATGAACACTGAAGCTTTCTTT
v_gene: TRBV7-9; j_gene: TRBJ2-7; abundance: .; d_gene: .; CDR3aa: CASSPSPSVPESYEQYF; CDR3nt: TGTGCCAGCAGCCCCAGCCCCTCCGTTCCAGAATCCTACGAGCAGTACTTC
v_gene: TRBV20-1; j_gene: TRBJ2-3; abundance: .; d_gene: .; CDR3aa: CSARREGRTDTQYF; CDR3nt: TGCAGTGCTAGAAGAGAGGGAAGGACAGATACGCAGTATTTT
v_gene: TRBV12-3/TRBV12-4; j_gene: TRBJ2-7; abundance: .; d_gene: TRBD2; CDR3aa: CASSLAGEGAYEQYF; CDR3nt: TGTGCCAGCAGCTTAGCGGGAGAGGGGGCCTACGAGCAGTACTTC
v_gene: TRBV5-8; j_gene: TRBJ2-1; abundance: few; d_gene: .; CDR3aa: CASSLVQTGEQFF; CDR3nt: TGTGCCAGCAGCTTGGTTCAGACCGGTGAGCAGTTCTTC
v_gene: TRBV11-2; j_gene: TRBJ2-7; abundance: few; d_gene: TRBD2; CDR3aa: CASSLEPGGRHEQYF; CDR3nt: TGTGCCAGCAGCTTAGAGCCGGGGGGAAGACACGAGCAGTACTTC
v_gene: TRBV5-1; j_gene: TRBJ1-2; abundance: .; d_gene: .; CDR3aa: CASSLDGGYTF; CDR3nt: TGTGCCAGCAGCTTGGACGGGGGCTACACCTTC
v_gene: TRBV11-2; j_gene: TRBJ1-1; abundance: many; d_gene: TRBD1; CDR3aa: CASSLDPGGEAFF; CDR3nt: TGTGCCAGCAGCTTAGATCCAGGGGGAGAGGCTTTCTTT
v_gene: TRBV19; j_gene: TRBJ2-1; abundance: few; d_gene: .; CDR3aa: CASSIARESYNEQFF; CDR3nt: TGTGCCAGTAGTATAGCGAGGGAATCCTACAATGAGCAGTTCTTC
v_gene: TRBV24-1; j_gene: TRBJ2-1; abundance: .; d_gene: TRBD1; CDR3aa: CATSTGQGINGEQFF; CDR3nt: TGTGCCACCAGTACGGGACAGGGGATTAACGGGGAGCAGTTCTTC
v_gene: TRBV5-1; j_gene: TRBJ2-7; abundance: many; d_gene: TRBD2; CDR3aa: CASSYLAGDSYEQYF; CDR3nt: TGCGCCAGCAGTTATCTAGCGGGAGACTCCTACGAGCAGTACTTC
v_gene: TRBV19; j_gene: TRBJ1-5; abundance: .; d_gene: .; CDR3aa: CASTLGTGYQPQHF; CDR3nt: TGTGCCAGCACATTGGGGACGGGTTATCAGCCCCAGCATTTT
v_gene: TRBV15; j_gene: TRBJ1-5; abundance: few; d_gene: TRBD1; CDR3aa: CATRDRGPSNQPQHF; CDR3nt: TGTGCCACCAGGGACAGGGGGCCGAGCAATCAGCCCCAGCATTTT
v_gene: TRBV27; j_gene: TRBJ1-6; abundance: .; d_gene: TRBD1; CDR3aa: CASSFNRQGGLSPLHF; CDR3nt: TGTGCCAGCAGTTTTAATAGGCAGGGGGGGCTTTCACCCCTCCACTTT
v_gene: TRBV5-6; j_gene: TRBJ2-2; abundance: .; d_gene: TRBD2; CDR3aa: CASSSQTSGSSGELFF; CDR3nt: TGTGCCAGCAGCTCCCAGACTAGCGGGAGCTCCGGGGAGCTGTTTTTT
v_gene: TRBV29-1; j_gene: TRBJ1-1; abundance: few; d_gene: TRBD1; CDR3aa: CSVARDSTNTEAFF; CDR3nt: TGCAGCGTGGCCCGGGACAGCACTAACACTGAAGCTTTCTTT
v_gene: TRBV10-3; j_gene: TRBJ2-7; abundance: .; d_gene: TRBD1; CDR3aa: CAISVTGGHPYEQYF; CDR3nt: TGTGCCATCAGCGTAACAGGGGGTCACCCCTACGAGCAGTACTTC
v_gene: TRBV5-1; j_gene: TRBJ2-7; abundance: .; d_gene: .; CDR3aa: CASSLGFDEQYF; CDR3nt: TGCGCCAGCAGCTTGGGGTTCGACGAGCAGTACTTC
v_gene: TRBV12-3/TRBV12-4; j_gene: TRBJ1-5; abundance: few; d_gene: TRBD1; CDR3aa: CASSEMGQGVQPQHF; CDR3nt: TGTGCCAGCAGTGAAATGGGACAGGGTGTTCAGCCCCAGCATTTT
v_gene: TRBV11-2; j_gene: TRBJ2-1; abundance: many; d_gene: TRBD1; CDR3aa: CASSTRGRGLRTEQFF; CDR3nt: TGTGCCAGCAGCACAAGGGGCAGGGGGCTCAGAACTGAGCAGTTCTTC
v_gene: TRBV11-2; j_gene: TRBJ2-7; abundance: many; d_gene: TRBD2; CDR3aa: CASSLGTSSREQYF; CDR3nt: TGTGCCAGCAGCTTGGGGACTAGCTCTCGGGAGCAGTACTTC
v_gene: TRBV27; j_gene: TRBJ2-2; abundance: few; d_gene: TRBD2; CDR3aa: CASSSLGLAGDTNTGELFF; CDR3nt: TGTGCCAGCAGTTCACTCGGACTAGCGGGAGATACGAACACCGGGGAGCTGTTTTTT
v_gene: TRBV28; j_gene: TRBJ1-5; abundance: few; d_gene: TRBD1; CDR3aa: CASSPYHRGNQPQHF; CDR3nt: TGTGCCAGCAGTCCCTACCACAGGGGGAATCAGCCCCAGCATTTT
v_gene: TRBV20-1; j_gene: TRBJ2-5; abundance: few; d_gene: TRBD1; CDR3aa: CSAFLDREETQYF; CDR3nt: TGCAGTGCCTTTCTAGACAGGGAAGAGACCCAGTACTTC
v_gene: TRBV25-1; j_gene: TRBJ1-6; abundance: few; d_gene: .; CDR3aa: CASSEWDSPLHF; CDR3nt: TGTGCCAGCAGTGAATGGGATTCACCCCTCCACTTT
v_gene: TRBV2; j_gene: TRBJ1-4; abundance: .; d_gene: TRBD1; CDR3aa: CASSEMGQGGKLFF; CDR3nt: TGTGCCAGCAGTGAAATGGGACAGGGCGGAAAACTGTTTTTT
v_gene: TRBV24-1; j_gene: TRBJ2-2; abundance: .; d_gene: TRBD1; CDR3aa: CATSDPGQGRSTGELFF; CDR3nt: TGTGCCACCAGTGATCCCGGACAGGGGCGATCCACCGGGGAGCTGTTTTTT